The T cell receptor (beta chain) described here comes from a study of CD8 T cells in ankylosing spondylitis. Points from the study as a whole: In synovial fluid and blood from reactive arthritis, some motif variants were previously reported. Disease-linked clones bore a CD8+ phenotype, appearing relatively rarely in peripheral blood.

Scientists made TCR beta libraries using quantitative 5'-RACE with molecular barcodes. TCRdb analysed the 5' RACE reads with MiXCR anew, one entry per CDR3 protein. The table shows some 30,000 distinct CDR3 sequences, with about 29% occurring only once. There are a few counts of this clonotype. What it binds is unknown. The germline CDR1 and CDR2 sequences are MNHNY and SVGAGI (reference sequence). Trimming cost V 9 bases and J 6 bases, with 8 bases left between them. The CDR3 runs to 11 residues. The chain employs TRBV6-6 and TRBJ2-2; D perhaps matches TRBD2 (6 bases). The sample was synovial fluid, either unsorted or a sorted T cell fraction (not recorded which). The origin of this receptor is a male donor with ankylosing spondylitis. In DNA, the CDR3 is TGTGCCAGTCGGGGGTCCGGGGAGCTGTTTTTT. Translating gives CASRGSGELFF.